What follows are 22 T cell receptor beta chains derived from one specimen sequenced in a study of CD8+ T cells in alopecia areata (dated by TCRdb to 2017 to 2018). The library was generated by the immunoSEQ multiplex PCR assay. For TCR sequencing, RNA was extracted from every sample and reverse transcribed into cDNA to serve as template. TCRdb provides this immuneACCESS table in a form limited to in-frame rearrangements. Some clones are lacking; in checked studies, under half of them reflect an unresolved V gene, and why the rest are absent is not known. The sample has around 100,000 clones on record, roughly 55% of them singletons. In total, the top ten clones hold about 12% of the sample. This sample's time point label indicates: around 22 weeks on oral tofacitinib. The treatment or condition label on this specimen signifies: oral pan-JAK inhibitor, 5-10 mg twice daily. Here the sequenced sample was CD8+ T cells sorted from blood, taken at week 24, from a patient treated with tofacitinib. These receptors were taken from a human donor with alopecia areata.

V usage is TRBV2 and J usage is TRBJ1-2; TRBD1 might be the D (5 bases). The CDR3 has 12 residues. Per the germline V gene, CDR1 is SNHLY and CDR2 is FYNNEI. V dropped 7 bases and J dropped 5 bases, with 11 bases sitting between them. The CDR3 nucleotides are TGTGCCAGCACTATGGACACTTATGGCTACACCTTC. As protein: CASTMDTYGYTF.

This clone turned up a few times. The CDR3 DNA follows: TGTGCCAGCAGCCAACGATACTACGAGCAGTACTTC. Amino acids: CASSQRYYEQYF. The V call is TRBV7-9, the J call TRBJ2-7; no clear D gene. The ends were cut back, 5 bases at V and 3 bases at J, with 8 bases in the middle. The CDR3 is made up of 12 amino acids. Per the germline V gene, CDR1 is SEHNR and CDR2 is FQNEAQ (reference sequence).

The chain has TRBV6-5 and TRBJ2-7, with 8 positions matching TRBD1. There are 14 residues in the CDR3. Losses at the gene ends were 2 bases for V and 2 bases for J; bases not matched to a gene: 2. CDR1 and CDR2 (germline): MNHEY, SVGAGI. The CDR3 DNA reads as TGTGCCAGCAGTTACGGACAGGGCACCTACGAGCAGTACTTC. The encoded protein is CASSYGQGTYEQYF.

The genes are TRBV13 and TRBJ1-3; D is uncertain. CDR1 and CDR2 (germline): PRHDT, FYEKMQ (reference sequence). The CDR3 has 14 residues. V dropped 4 bases and J dropped 4 bases, with 11 bases sitting between them. The CDR3 region is CASSSYGVGNTIYF. CDR3 nucleotide sequence: TGTGCCAGCAGCTCCTATGGGGTCGGAAACACCATATATTTT. Complete variable domain (other parts from reference TRBV13 and TRBJ1-3): AAGVIQSPRHLIKEKRETATLKCYPIPRHDTVYWYQQGPGQDPQFLISFYEKMQSDKGSIPDRFSAQQFSDYHSELNMSSLELGDSALYFCASSSYGVGNTIYFGEGSWLTVV.

V usage is TRBV10-3 and J usage is TRBJ1-1, with D unresolved. The V and J ends lost 9 bases and 6 bases respectively, with 11 bases between them. This CDR3 spans 11 amino acids. Germline values: CDR1 ENHRY, CDR2 SYGVKD. Written as DNA, the CDR3 is TGTGCCATTACAGCAGGCCCTGAAGCTTTCTTT. It specifies CAITAGPEAFF.

This clone was seen more than once but under ten times. The genes are TRBV4-1 and TRBJ2-3, with TRBD2 matching over 12 bases. The length of the CDR3 is 15 residues. CDR1 and CDR2 from the germline V gene are MGHRA and YSYEKL. The V and J ends lost 2 bases and 5 bases, in that order; junction bases with no gene match: 2. The CDR3 reads CASSQLAGGVDTQYF. CDR3 nucleotide sequence: TGCGCCAGCAGCCAACTAGCGGGGGGGGTAGATACGCAGTATTTT.

The chain combines TRBV5-1 with TRBJ1-1; D remains unclear. Trimming cost V 0 bases and J 5 bases, with 8 bases left between them. The CDR3 extends over 13 amino acids. Germline loops: CDR1 SGHRS, CDR2 YFSETQ. Here the CDR3 DNA reads TGCGCCAGCAGCTTGGATCGAGGGACTGAAGCTTTCTTT. It codes for CASSLDRGTEAFF.

The chain employs TRBV13 and TRBJ2-7, with TRBD1 matching over 8 bases. Germline loops: CDR1 PRHDT, CDR2 FYEKMQ (reference sequence). Losses at the gene ends were 7 bases for V and 2 bases for J; bases not matched to a gene: 4. This CDR3 is built from 13 residues. CDR3: CASMGQEAYEQYF. Written as DNA, the CDR3 is TGTGCCAGCATGGGACAGGAGGCCTACGAGCAGTACTTC.

V usage is TRBV30 and J usage is TRBJ1-4; no firm D call. V gave up 1 base and J gave up 8 bases, with 14 bases separating them. This CDR3 is built from 14 residues. CDR1 is GTSNPN and CDR2 is SVGIG in the germline V gene (reference sequence). The CDR3: CAWSEVLPGEKLFF. DNA for the CDR3: TGTGCCTGGAGTGAAGTCCTCCCGGGGGAAAAACTGTTTTTT.

The CDR3 DNA follows: TGTGCCAGCAGTGCCCGGGTGAGGATGCCGGGCTATGGCTACACCTTC. Its protein is CASSARVRMPGYGYTF. The chain couples TRBV7-9 to TRBJ1-2, with D uncertain. CDR1 is SEHNR and CDR2 is FQNEAQ in the germline V gene (reference sequence). The ends were cut back, 6 bases at V and 4 bases at J, with 21 bases in the middle. The CDR3 loop spans 16 amino acids.

The chain recombines TRBV5-1 with TRBJ1-2, with 8 bases matching TRBD1. Germline V CDR1 and CDR2: SGHRS, YFSETQ. J was trimmed by 7 bases and V by 3 bases; bases with no gene match: 5. This CDR3 region has 13 residues. DNA of the CDR3: TGCGCCAGCAGCTCCGGACAGGGCCGTGGCTACACCTTC. This codes for CASSSGQGRGYTF.

The V call is TRBV11-2, the J call TRBJ2-7, with 10 bases matching TRBD2. This CDR3 has 17 residues. V trimming: 0 bases; J trimming: 4 bases; junction bases outside the gene matches: 9. CDR1 SGHAT and CDR2 FQNNGV come from the germline V gene. Here the CDR3 DNA reads TGTGCCAGCAGCTTAGATTGGGGTAGCGGGGGGTCTTACGAGCAGTACTTC. Protein sequence: CASSLDWGSGGSYEQYF.

This clone was seen a handful of times. The gene calls are TRBV13 and TRBJ1-3; D is possibly TRBD1 (6 bases). Germline CDR1 and CDR2: PRHDT and FYEKMQ (reference sequence). V was shortened by 5 bases and J by 0 bases, with 17 bases between the two germline ends. The CDR3 is 17 amino acids. The CDR3 region is CASSLLEDRASGNTIYF. CDR3 nucleotides: TGTGCCAGCAGCCTATTGGAGGACAGAGCCTCTGGAAACACCATATATTTT.

This chain joins TRBV27 and TRBJ2-3; D is undetermined. In germline, CDR1 is MNHEY, CDR2 SMNVEV (reference sequence). This CDR3 comprises 14 residues. The V end was cut by 6 bases, the J end by 2 bases, with 12 bases between. The CDR3, as DNA: TGTGCCAGCAGCGTAGGGCACCACACAGATACGCAGTATTTT. The encoded protein is CASSVGHHTDTQYF.

This clone occurred a few times. The rearrangement uses TRBV7-9 and TRBJ2-7; D gene ambiguous. The CDR3 length is 16 residues. Trimming took 4 bases from V and 2 from J, leaving 18 bases between them. The germline gives CDR1 SEHNR, CDR2 FQNEAQ (reference sequence). The DNA of the CDR3 is TGTGCCAGCAGCTCGTCCCTGAGCGCATTACCCTACGAGCAGTACTTC. Its protein product is CASSSSLSALPYEQYF.

The chain combines TRBV7-6 with TRBJ1-2; D not certain. This CDR3 is built from 12 residues. Germline V gene data show CDR1 as SGHVS and CDR2 as FNYEAQ. V shed 10 bases and J shed 8 bases, with 17 bases lying between them. As DNA, the CDR3 is TGTGCCACCTACACGGCAGCCCGGGGCTACACCTTC. Translation: CATYTAARGYTF.

The V gene is TRBV29-1, the J gene TRBJ1-2; 7 bases are shared with TRBD1. With V trimmed by 6 bases and J by 6 bases, 4 bases remained unmatched. CDR1 and CDR2 from the germline V gene are SQVTM and ANQGSEA. The CDR3 is 11 residues long. The CDR3 DNA follows: TGCAGCGTAGCAGGGGGTAATGGCTACACCTTC. Its protein product is CSVAGGNGYTF.

The gene calls are TRBV7-9 and TRBJ2-7; 10 positions match TRBD1. The CDR3 sequence is 15 residues long. The ends lost 3 bases at V and 7 bases at J; junction bases unmatched: 9. Germline V lookup: CDR1 SEHNR, CDR2 FQNEAQ (reference sequence). CDR3 region: CASSFSGTGAWEQYF. The CDR3 DNA reads as TGTGCCAGCAGCTTTTCCGGGACAGGGGCTTGGGAGCAGTACTTC.

This clone was seen a few times. The rearrangement joins TRBV29-1 to TRBJ2-1, with 8 bases fitting TRBD1. J lost 5 bases, V lost 8 bases, and 11 bases had no gene match. Germline V gene lookup returns CDR1 SQVTM and CDR2 ANQGSEA. The CDR3 totals 14 residues. The CDR3 spells CSSQGQVVNNEQFF. The CDR3 nucleotides are TGCAGCTCTCAGGGACAGGTTGTAAACAATGAGCAGTTCTTC.

The chain joins TRBV6-5 to TRBJ1-1, with D perhaps TRBD1 (5 bases). Trimming took off 0 bases at V and 11 bases at J, with 13 bases between the two ends. Germline assignment: CDR1 MNHEY and CDR2 SVGAGI. The length of the CDR3 is 13 residues. Here the CDR3 DNA reads TGTGCCAGCAGTTACTCGAAAGGGGCCAAGGCTTTCTTT. Residues: CASSYSKGAKAFF.

J is TRBJ2-7 and V is TRBV5-1; 7 bases are a match to TRBD1. Losses at the gene ends were 7 bases for V and 3 bases for J; bases not matched to a gene: 10. Germline loops: CDR1 SGHRS, CDR2 YFSETQ. This CDR3 region has 14 residues. CDR3 bases: TGCGCCAGCGCACCTCCGGGACAGAACTACGAGCAGTACTTC. Translating it yields CASAPPGQNYEQYF.

The V and J genes are TRBV10-3 and TRBJ1-2, with TRBD1 as a possible D gene (5 bases). The CDR3 is 14 amino acids. Per germline, CDR1 ENHRY and CDR2 SYGVKD. The V gene lost 8 bases and the J gene lost 1 base, with 14 bases spanning the gap. The CDR3: CAIQSGKVNYGYTF. In DNA form, the CDR3 reads TGTGCCATCCAATCAGGGAAGGTTAACTATGGCTACACCTTC.